This passage covers 2 T cell receptor beta chains from one sample sequenced in a study of response to subunit inactivated influenza vaccine. TCRdb ran MiXCR on the RT-PCR reads and lists one entry per CDR3 protein. The sample holds 540,000 or so distinct CDR3 sequences, roughly 13% seen once. The material sequenced was PBMCs from blood, taken roughly 45 days after vaccination. All receptors come from a man aged 45 to 65 who received an inactivated influenza vaccine.

The chain joins TRBV7-2 to TRBJ2-1, with 9 bases that match TRBD2. The germline CDR1 and CDR2 sequences are SGHTA and FQGNSA. With 5 bases clipped from V and 1 base from J, the junction kept 6 bases outside the gene matches. CDR3 length: 16 residues. The CDR3, as DNA: TGTGCCAGCAGCGCAGTTAGCGGGAGTTCCTACAATGAGCAGTTCTTC. Protein: CASSAVSGSSYNEQFF.

This clonotype has more than one count but fewer than ten. The V call is TRBV10-3, the J call TRBJ2-2, with TRBD1 identical over 10 bases. This CDR3 contains 15 residues. The germline CDR1 and CDR2 sequences are ENHRY and SYGVKD. The J segment lost 5 bases and the V segment lost 4 bases, leaving 4 bases of the junction unmatched. CDR3 in amino acids: CAISVDRGRTGELFF. The CDR3 nucleotides are TGTGCCATCAGTGTTGACAGGGGGCGTACCGGGGAGCTGTTTTTT.